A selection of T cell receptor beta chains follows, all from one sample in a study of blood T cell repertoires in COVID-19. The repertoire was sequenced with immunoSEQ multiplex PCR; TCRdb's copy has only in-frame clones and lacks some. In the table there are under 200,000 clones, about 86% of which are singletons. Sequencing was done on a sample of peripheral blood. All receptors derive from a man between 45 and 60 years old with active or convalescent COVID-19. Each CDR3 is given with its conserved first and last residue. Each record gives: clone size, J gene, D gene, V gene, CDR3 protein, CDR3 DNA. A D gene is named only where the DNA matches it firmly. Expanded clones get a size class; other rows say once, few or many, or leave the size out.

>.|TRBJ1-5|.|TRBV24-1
CATSGSWSNQPQHF
TGTGCCACCAGTGGCAGTTGGAGCAATCAGCCCCAGCATTTT
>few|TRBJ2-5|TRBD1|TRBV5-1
CASSLKGQGQETQYF
TGCGCCAGCAGCTTGAAGGGACAGGGTCAAGAGACCCAGTACTTC
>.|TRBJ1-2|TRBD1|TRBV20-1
CSASSGEGQGYGYTF
TGCAGTGCTAGTAGCGGCGAAGGACAGGGCTATGGCTACACCTTC
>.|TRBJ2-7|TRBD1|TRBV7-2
CASSFDRGAYEQYF
TGTGCCAGCAGCTTTGACAGGGGGGCCTACGAGCAGTACTTC
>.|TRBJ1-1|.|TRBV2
CASRPRVGVNTEAFF
TGTGCCAGCAGACCCAGGGTTGGGGTGAACACTGAAGCTTTCTTT
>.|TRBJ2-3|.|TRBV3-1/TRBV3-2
CASSPSAVGGLDF
TGTGCCAGCAGCCCCTCTGCGGTTGGGGGCTTGGATTTT
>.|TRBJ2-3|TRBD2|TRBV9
CASSVGASGRTDTQYF
TGTGCCAGCAGCGTAGGTGCTAGCGGGAGGACAGATACGCAGTATTTT
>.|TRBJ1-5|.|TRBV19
CASSQEYSNQPQHF
TGTGCCAGTAGTCAGGAATATAGCAATCAGCCCCAGCATTTT
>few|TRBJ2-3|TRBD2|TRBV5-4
CASSLLAGGTDTQYF
TGTGCCAGCAGCTTACTAGCGGGGGGCACAGATACGCAGTATTTT
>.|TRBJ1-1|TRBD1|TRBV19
CASSIRDSEAFF
TGTGCCAGTAGTATACGGGACAGTGAAGCTTTCTTT
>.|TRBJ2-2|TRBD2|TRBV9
CASSYRTSGGAGELFF
TGTGCCAGCAGCTACCGGACTAGCGGGGGGGCCGGGGAGCTGTTTTTT
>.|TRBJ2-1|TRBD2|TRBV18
CASSPEIAGGPHNEQFF
TGTGCCAGCTCACCCGAAATAGCGGGAGGGCCCCACAATGAGCAGTTCTTC
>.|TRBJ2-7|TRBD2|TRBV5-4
CASSLAGEAYEQYF
TGTGCCAGCAGCTTAGCGGGAGAGGCCTACGAGCAGTACTTC
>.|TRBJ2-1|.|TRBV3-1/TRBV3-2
CASSQDITSYNEQFF
TGTGCCAGCAGCCAAGATATAACAAGTTACAATGAGCAGTTCTTC
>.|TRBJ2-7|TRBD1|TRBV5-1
CASGDPGQGAAEQYF
TGCGCCAGCGGCGACCCGGGACAGGGGGCGGCCGAGCAGTACTTC
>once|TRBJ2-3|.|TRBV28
CASSSRTSSSTDTQYF
TGTGCCAGCAGTTCGAGGACATCTTCTAGCACAGATACGCAGTATTTT
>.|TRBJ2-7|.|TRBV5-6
CASSLGLENYEQYF
TGTGCCAGCAGCTTGGGACTAGAGAACTACGAGCAGTACTTC
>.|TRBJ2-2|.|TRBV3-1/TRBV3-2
CASNLWGRGAGELFF
TGTGCCAGCAACCTCTGGGGCAGGGGAGCCGGGGAGCTGTTTTTT
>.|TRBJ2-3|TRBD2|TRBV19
CASSIGGLATDTQYF
TGTGCCAGTAGTATAGGTGGACTAGCGACAGATACGCAGTATTTT
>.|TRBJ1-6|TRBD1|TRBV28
CASSNRGYSPLHF
TGTGCCAGCAGCAACAGGGGTTATTCACCCCTCCACTTT
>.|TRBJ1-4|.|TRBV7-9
CASSSGVINEKLFF
TGTGCCAGCAGCTCAGGGGTCATCAATGAAAAACTGTTTTTT
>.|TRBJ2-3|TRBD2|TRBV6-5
CASRLGGAGTDTQYF
TGTGCCAGCAGGCTCGGGGGGGCGGGGACAGATACGCAGTATTTT
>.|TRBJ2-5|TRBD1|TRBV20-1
CSASQGTGGGETQYF
TGCAGTGCTAGTCAGGGGACAGGGGGAGGGGAGACCCAGTACTTC
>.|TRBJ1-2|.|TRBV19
CASSLQETYGYTF
TGTGCCAGTAGTCTACAGGAAACCTATGGCTACACCTTC
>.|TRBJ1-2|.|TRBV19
CASFNNYGYTF
TGTGCCAGCTTTAATAACTATGGCTACACCTTC
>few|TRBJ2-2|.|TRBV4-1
CASSQPHRSESTGELFF
TGCGCCAGCAGCCAACCACACCGGAGCGAGAGCACCGGGGAGCTGTTTTTT
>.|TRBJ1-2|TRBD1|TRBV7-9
CASSSKQGFWGYTF
TGTGCCAGCAGCTCCAAACAGGGGTTTTGGGGCTACACCTTC
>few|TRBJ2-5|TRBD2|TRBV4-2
CASSQELAGGSGAQYF
TGTGCCAGCAGCCAAGAACTAGCGGGGGGGTCCGGGGCCCAGTACTTC
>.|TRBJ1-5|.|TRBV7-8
CASSLGSGQPQHF
TGTGCCAGCAGCTTAGGGAGCGGGCAGCCCCAGCATTTT
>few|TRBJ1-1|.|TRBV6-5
CASSYGQRNTEAFF
TGTGCCAGCAGCTATGGACAGAGGAACACTGAAGCTTTCTTT
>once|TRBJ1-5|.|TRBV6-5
CASSYSGQINQPQHF
TGTGCCAGCAGTTACTCCGGACAGATAAATCAGCCCCAGCATTTT
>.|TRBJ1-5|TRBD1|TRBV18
CASSQRAGGTGNQPQHF
TGTGCCAGCTCACAACGGGCAGGGGGAACTGGCAATCAGCCCCAGCATTTT
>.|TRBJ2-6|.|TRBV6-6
CASSYWSGGANVLTF
TGTGCCAGCAGCTACTGGAGTGGCGGGGCCAACGTCCTGACTTTC
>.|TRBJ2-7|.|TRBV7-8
CASRRDFSYEQYF
TGTGCCAGCAGGCGGGACTTCTCCTACGAGCAGTACTTC
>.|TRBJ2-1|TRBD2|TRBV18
CASSPGVGRASNEQFF
TGTGCCAGCTCACCTGGGGTTGGGAGGGCCTCGAATGAGCAGTTCTTC
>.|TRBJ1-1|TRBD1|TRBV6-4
CASRGDSTYTEAFF
TGTGCCAGCAGGGGGGACAGTACATACACTGAAGCTTTCTTT
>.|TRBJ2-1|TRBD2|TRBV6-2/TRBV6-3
CASSRTSGYNEQFF
TGTGCCAGCAGTAGGACTAGCGGCTACAATGAGCAGTTCTTC
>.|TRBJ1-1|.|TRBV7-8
CASSLDGGSSTEAFF
TGTGCCAGCAGCTTAGACGGAGGGTCGAGCACTGAAGCTTTCTTT
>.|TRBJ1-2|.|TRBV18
CASSPPAGNNYGYTF
TGTGCCAGCTCACCACCGGCAGGGAATAACTATGGCTACACCTTC
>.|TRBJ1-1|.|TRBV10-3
CAISEEGIGTEAFF
TGTGCCATCAGTGAGGAGGGAATCGGTACTGAAGCTTTCTTT
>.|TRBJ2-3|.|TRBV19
CASRTVGGADTQYF
TGTGCCAGTAGGACGGTAGGGGGTGCAGATACGCAGTATTTT
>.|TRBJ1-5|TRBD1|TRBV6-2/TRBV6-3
CASSSQTGPPPQHF
TGTGCCAGCAGTTCTCAGACAGGGCCCCCGCCCCAGCATTTT
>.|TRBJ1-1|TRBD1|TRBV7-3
CASSFSPGQEAFF
TGTGCCAGCAGCTTTTCTCCGGGACAGGAAGCTTTCTTT
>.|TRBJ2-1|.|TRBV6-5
CASGLNGWNEQFF
TGTGCCAGCGGACTGAACGGTTGGAATGAGCAGTTCTTC
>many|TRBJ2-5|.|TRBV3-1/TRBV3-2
CASSQGFGGTQETQYF
TGTGCCAGCAGCCAAGGGTTTGGGGGGACCCAAGAGACCCAGTACTTC
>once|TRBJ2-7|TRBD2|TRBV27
CASRGFSGSVYEQYF
TGTGCCAGCAGGGGATTTAGCGGGAGTGTGTACGAGCAGTACTTC
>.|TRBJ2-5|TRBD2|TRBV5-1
CASGLAGVGQETQYF
TGCGCCAGCGGGCTAGCGGGAGTAGGGCAAGAGACCCAGTACTTC